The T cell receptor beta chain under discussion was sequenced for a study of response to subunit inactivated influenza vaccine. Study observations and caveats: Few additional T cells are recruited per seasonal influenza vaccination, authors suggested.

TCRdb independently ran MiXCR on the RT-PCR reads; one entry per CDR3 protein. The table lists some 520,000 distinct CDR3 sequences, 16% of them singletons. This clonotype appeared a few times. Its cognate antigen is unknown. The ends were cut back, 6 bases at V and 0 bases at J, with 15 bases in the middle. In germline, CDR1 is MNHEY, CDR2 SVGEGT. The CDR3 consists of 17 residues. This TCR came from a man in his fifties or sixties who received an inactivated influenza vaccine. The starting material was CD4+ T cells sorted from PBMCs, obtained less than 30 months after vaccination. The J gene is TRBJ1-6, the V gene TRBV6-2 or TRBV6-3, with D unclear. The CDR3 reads CASSRTSGSSYNSPLHF. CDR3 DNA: TGTGCCAGCAGCCGAACATCCGGGAGCTCCTATAATTCACCCCTCCACTTT.